Listed below are T cell receptor beta chains from one sample, sequenced in a study of blood T cells in healthy people across ages. TCRdb analysed the 5' RACE reads with MiXCR anew, one entry per CDR3 protein. This sample yields some 750,000 distinct CDR3 sequences, of which about a fifth are seen a single time; roughly 22% belongs to the top ten. Material: blood. The receptors here all came from a man in his 70s in good health. Both conserved end residues are part of each CDR3. A D gene is named only where the DNA matches it firmly. Clone size is not always given. Where it is, it says once, few, many or a class for expanded clones.

d_gene,j_gene,v_gene,abundance,CDR3aa,CDR3nt
-,TRBJ2-6,TRBV19,few,CASMEHGANVLTF,TGTGCCAGTATGGAGCACGGGGCCAACGTCCTGACTTTC
-,TRBJ2-5,TRBV4-1,-,CASSQTGSSRETQYF,TGCGCCAGCAGCCAAACCGGGAGTAGTAGGGAGACCCAGTACTTC
-,TRBJ1-5,TRBV7-2,-,CASSFVVTSNQPQHF,TGTGCCAGCAGCTTCGTGGTCACTAGCAATCAGCCCCAGCATTTT
-,TRBJ1-4,TRBV20-1,-,CSARDGGEFEKLFF,TGCAGTGCTAGAGATGGAGGAGAGTTTGAAAAACTGTTTTTT
-,TRBJ1-1,TRBV12-3/TRBV12-4,-,CASTQTRGIGNTEAFF,TGTGCCAGCACCCAAACCAGAGGAATCGGGAACACTGAAGCTTTCTTT
-,TRBJ2-1,TRBV6-2/TRBV6-3,many,CASSRVGGRPHYNEQFF,TGTGCCAGCAGCCGGGTTGGTGGTAGGCCCCACTACAATGAGCAGTTCTTC
-,TRBJ2-6,TRBV30,few,CAWRKRSGANVLTF,TGTGCCTGGAGGAAGCGTTCTGGGGCCAACGTCCTGACTTTC
TRBD1,TRBJ2-5,TRBV6-6,-,CASSYSIYRGGETQYF,TGTGCCAGCAGTTACTCGATTTACAGGGGTGGAGAGACCCAGTACTTC
-,TRBJ2-3,TRBV30,-,CAWNRREYTDTQYF,TGTGCCTGGAACCGGAGAGAGTACACAGATACGCAGTATTTT
TRBD2,TRBJ2-3,TRBV20-1,few,CSASFGGTDPSTDTQYF,TGCAGTGCTAGCTTCGGGGGGACGGACCCTAGCACAGATACGCAGTATTTT
-,TRBJ2-1,TRBV19,-,CASSIQGYEQFF,TGTGCCAGTAGTATCCAGGGTTATGAGCAGTTCTTC
TRBD1,TRBJ2-5,TRBV5-5,-,CASSFRGLETQYF,TGTGCCAGCAGCTTCAGGGGGCTAGAGACCCAGTACTTC
TRBD1,TRBJ2-1,TRBV14,-,CASRPTGGADNEQFF,TGTGCCAGCAGGCCTACAGGGGGCGCCGACAATGAGCAGTTCTTC
-,TRBJ1-1,TRBV6-5,few,CASRDQQGSTEAFF,TGTGCCAGCAGGGACCAACAAGGCAGCACTGAAGCTTTCTTT
-,TRBJ2-1,TRBV5-6,-,CASSLGGNLYNEQFF,TGTGCCAGCAGCTTGGGGGGGAACCTTTACAATGAGCAGTTCTTC
TRBD1,TRBJ2-3,TRBV28,few,CASSFGDRVTDTQYF,TGTGCCAGCAGTTTTGGGGACAGGGTCACAGATACGCAGTATTTT
TRBD2,TRBJ2-3,TRBV9,-,CASSVGSGGGGDTQYF,TGTGCCAGCAGCGTAGGATCTGGCGGGGGGGGAGATACGCAGTATTTT
-,TRBJ2-1,TRBV12-3/TRBV12-4,many,CASSLSGRRENEQFF,TGTGCCAGCAGTTTATCGGGACGGCGTGAAAATGAGCAGTTCTTC
-,TRBJ1-2,TRBV20-1,-,CSARGHPGSGYGYTF,TGCAGTGCTAGGGGACACCCAGGGTCTGGCTATGGCTACACCTTC
-,TRBJ2-1,TRBV7-9,few,CASSPDIYNEQFF,TGTGCCAGCAGCCCGGACATCTACAATGAGCAGTTCTTC
-,TRBJ1-2,TRBV12-3/TRBV12-4,few,CASSSGVPAYGYTF,TGTGCCAGCAGTTCGGGGGTACCCGCGTATGGCTACACCTTC
-,TRBJ2-5,TRBV10-3,few,CAISPGETQYF,TGTGCCATCAGTCCAGGGGAGACCCAGTACTTC
TRBD1,TRBJ2-5,TRBV20-1,-,CSAKQQGQGETQYF,TGCAGTGCTAAGCAGCAGGGACAGGGAGAGACCCAGTACTTC
-,TRBJ2-4,TRBV27,-,CASSPSYF,TGTGCCAGCAGTCCTTCTTACTTC
-,TRBJ2-4,TRBV6-1,-,CASSEDYFGTPGKNIQYF,TGTGCCAGCAGTGAAGACTACTTCGGGACTCCGGGCAAAAACATTCAGTACTTC
-,TRBJ1-5,TRBV6-5,-,CASRLIAGVSGNQPQHF,TGTGCCAGCAGGTTAATTGCAGGAGTCTCGGGCAATCAGCCCCAGCATTTT
-,TRBJ2-7,TRBV2,-,CASGLSAYNEQSF,TGTGCCAGCGGACTTTCCGCCTACAATGAGCAGTCCTTC
-,TRBJ1-4,TRBV3-1,-,CASSSTVGQKLFF,TGTGCCAGCAGCTCCACGGTGGGGCAAAAACTGTTTTTT
-,TRBJ1-4,TRBV4-3,-,CASSQEPPGENEKLFF,TGCGCCAGCAGCCAAGAGCCGCCAGGGGAAAATGAAAAACTGTTTTTT
TRBD2,TRBJ2-4,TRBV7-2,-,CASSPKGSGGENIQYF,TGTGCCAGCTCCCCCAAGGGTAGCGGGGGGGAAAACATTCAGTACTTC
TRBD1,TRBJ1-1,TRBV5-1,-,CASSFPGQGRPEAFF,TGCGCCAGCAGCTTTCCGGGACAGGGGAGGCCTGAAGCTTTCTTT
-,TRBJ2-2,TRBV6-2/TRBV6-3,-,CASSFRFAGELFF,TGTGCCAGCAGTTTCAGGTTTGCCGGGGAGCTGTTTTTT
-,TRBJ2-7,TRBV20-1,once,CSARDNCEQYF,TGCAGTGCTAGAGACAACTGCGAGCAGTACTTC
TRBD1,TRBJ1-1,TRBV4-1,-,CASSQEPTGGKAEAFF,TGCGCCAGCAGCCAAGAGCCGACAGGGGGGAAGGCTGAAGCTTTCTTT
-,TRBJ2-5,TRBV5-1,few,CASSWQGNQETQYF,TGCGCCAGCAGCTGGCAGGGGAACCAAGAGACCCAGTACTTC
-,TRBJ1-3,TRBV9,-,CASSVVEGGNTIYF,TGTGCCAGCAGCGTAGTTGAGGGGGGAAACACCATATATTTT
-,TRBJ1-2,TRBV10-3,few,CAISDSGTNYGYTF,TGTGCCATCAGTGACTCCGGGACCAACTATGGCTACACCTTC
-,TRBJ1-3,TRBV6-6,-,CASSYGPLGNTIYF,TGTGCCAGCAGTTACGGACCGCTCGGAAACACCATATATTTT
-,TRBJ2-3,TRBV9,-,CASSVGTIGTDTQYF,TGTGCCAGCAGCGTAGGGACGATCGGCACAGATACGCAGTATTTT
-,TRBJ2-1,TRBV20-1,few,CSAMEVVSLSYNEQFF,TGCAGTGCTATGGAAGTGGTGTCACTCTCCTACAATGAGCAGTTCTTC
TRBD2,TRBJ2-3,TRBV20-1,few,CSARDGREGEDTQYF,TGCAGTGCTAGAGATGGCCGGGAGGGGGAAGATACGCAGTATTTT
TRBD2,TRBJ2-3,TRBV5-1,-,CASSLQTSGGTDTQYF,TGCGCCAGCAGCCTCCAGACTAGCGGAGGCACAGATACGCAGTATTTT
-,TRBJ2-3,TRBV20-1,few,CSAGGTVADTQYF,TGCAGTGCGGGCGGGACCGTGGCAGATACGCAGTATTTT
TRBD2,TRBJ2-3,TRBV6-6,once,CASSHLIAGDQADTQYF,TGTGCCAGCAGTCATCTAATAGCGGGAGATCAGGCAGATACGCAGTATTTT
TRBD1,TRBJ1-1,TRBV5-1,once,CASSLPTGTEAFF,TGCGCCAGCAGCCTACCGACAGGGACTGAAGCTTTCTTT
TRBD2,TRBJ2-3,TRBV7-6,few,CASSGEGTDTQYF,TGTGCCAGCAGTGGGGAGGGAACAGATACGCAGTATTTT
-,TRBJ2-7,TRBV28,-,CASNLLAGYEQYF,TGTGCCAGCAATTTATTAGCCGGGTACGAGCAGTACTTC
TRBD2,TRBJ2-7,TRBV12-3/TRBV12-4,many,CASSPLAGGSYEQYF,TGTGCCAGCAGTCCTCTAGCGGGAGGCTCCTACGAGCAGTACTTC
-,TRBJ2-1,TRBV24-1,-,CATSDAEGRSYNEQFF,TGTGCCACCAGTGATGCTGAAGGGCGGTCCTACAATGAGCAGTTCTTC
-,TRBJ2-3,TRBV20-1,many,CSAGPSKTSTDTQYF,TGCAGTGCTGGCCCTTCGAAGACTAGCACAGATACGCAGTATTTT
TRBD1,TRBJ1-4,TRBV7-9,many,CASSLDRGKLFF,TGTGCCAGCAGCTTAGACAGGGGAAAACTGTTTTTT
-,TRBJ1-1,TRBV16,-,CASSQSWRTTEAFF,TGTGCCAGCAGCCAATCGTGGAGGACCACTGAAGCTTTCTTT